This TCR beta chain was captured in a study of shared clonotypes between healthy human individuals. Comments on this clone: Its antigen is as yet unknown.

Healthy and HIV-negative, the adult donors had no recent acute infections or vaccinations. Authors' data handling: ImmunoSEQ supplied junction-only sequences lacking quality scores, so filtering was different. Some clones are missing from TCRdb's copy, which holds only in-frame ones; the method was immunoSEQ multiplex PCR. From that table come the V and J calls and clone size; the DNA was used to work out D and trimming. The sample yields over a million clones, 65% to 80% seen once. The CDR3 spans 17 residues. Germline V gives CDR1 MDHEN, CDR2 SYDVKM. After removal of 5 bases from V and 7 bases from J, the junction contained 14 bases not matched to a gene. Overall study findings and caveats: Rarefaction demonstrated incomplete sorted-subset sequencing despite large depth.

The chain links TRBV28 to TRBJ2-1, with 10 positions matching TRBD2. This receptor was obtained from a man younger than 35 in good health. Sequenced sample: memory CD4+ T cells sorted from blood. Specified subset: CD45RA-negative fraction. CDR3 coding DNA: TGTGCCAGCAGTACGGCCTCGGGAGCGGGGGGGCGTAATGAGCAGTTCTTC. As protein: CASSTASGAGGRNEQFF.